The 20 T cell receptor beta chains in this list originate from one sample, sequenced in a study of early T cells in non-severe SARS-CoV-2 infection. TCRdb used MiXCR to reprocess the 5' RACE reads, holding one entry per CDR3 protein. The table lists over 75,000 distinct CDR3 sequences, 14% to 15% of them singletons, with less than 7% in the top ten. The specimen sequenced was whole blood. These receptors were obtained from an adult who was a healthcare worker with PCR-confirmed SARS-CoV-2 infection or an uninfected control (not recorded which).

This clonotype came up many times. The chain has TRBV6-2 or TRBV6-3 and TRBJ2-3; D might be TRBD1 or TRBD2, each matching 5 bases. Trimming shortened V by 0 bases and J by 2 bases, and 12 bases separated the two germline ends. The CDR3 is 16 residues long. Germline lookup yields CDR1 MNHEY and CDR2 SVGEGT. CDR3 bases: TGTGCCAGCAGTTACTCGACTCAGGGACCCACAGATACGCAGTATTTT. Its translation is CASSYSTQGPTDTQYF.

The chain links TRBV4-1 to TRBJ1-2, with D tentatively TRBD1 (6 bases). From germline, CDR1 is MGHRA and CDR2 YSYEKL. The V end was cut by 7 bases, the J end by 7 bases, with 22 bases between. The length of the CDR3 is 15 residues. DNA of the CDR3: TGCGCCAGCACACGGTTCCGGGGGGCGTTATCTGGCTACACCTTC. It translates to CASTRFRGALSGYTF.

V usage is TRBV20-1 and J usage is TRBJ2-7, with D perhaps TRBD1 (6 bases). V was pared by 8 bases and J by 0 bases, with 8 bases between. Germline CDR1 and CDR2: DFQATT and SNEGSKA (reference sequence). The CDR3 spans 11 residues. CDR3 protein: CSSRGSYEQYF. The CDR3 region has the DNA TGCAGTAGCAGGGGCTCCTACGAGCAGTACTTC.

This clonotype has just a few counts. CDR3 protein: CASSRRDRGSDKAFF. The CDR3 DNA reads TGTGCCAGCAGCCGGAGGGACAGGGGTAGTGATAAAGCTTTCTTT. The chain joins TRBV7-9 to TRBJ1-1, with 10 bases lining up with TRBD1. CDR3 length: 15 amino acids. Germline V gives CDR1 SEHNR, CDR2 FQNEAQ (reference sequence). The V and J ends lost 5 bases and 9 bases, in that order; junction bases with no gene match: 12.

This clonotype turned up a few times. The J gene is TRBJ2-7, the V gene TRBV2; D unresolved. CDR3 size: 11 residues. Trimming removed 3 bases at V and 5 bases at J, with 5 bases between. Germline CDR1 is SNHLY and CDR2 is FYNNEI. The CDR3 region has the DNA TGTGCCAGCAGTGAGACAAACGAGCAGTACTTC. Its protein is CASSETNEQYF.

This clonotype was observed a handful of times. The CDR3 nucleotides read TGTGCCAGCAGCCCTAGCCAGCGGGAGGGCATAGATGAGCAGTTCTTC. Protein sequence: CASSPSQREGIDEQFF. The chain recombines TRBV12-3 or TRBV12-4 with TRBJ2-1, with TRBD2 matching 10 bases. V lost 6 bases to trimming and J lost 8 bases; unmatched junction nucleotides: 13. This CDR3 contains 16 residues.

V and J are TRBV7-8 and TRBJ2-1; maybe TRBD2 (5 bases). V lost 1 base to trimming and J lost 8 bases, with 12 bases between them. The germline gives CDR1 SGHVS, CDR2 FQNEAQ. The CDR3 extends over 14 amino acids. The CDR3 sequence is CASSLGSSLHEQFF. DNA of the CDR3: TGTGCCAGCAGCTTAGGCTCTAGCCTTCATGAGCAGTTCTTC.

The DNA of the CDR3 is TGTGCCAGCAGCTTAAGTCAGGGTGCGACGTACGAGCAGTACTTC. Protein product: CASSLSQGATYEQYF. The chain couples TRBV7-9 to TRBJ2-7; tentatively, D is TRBD1 (5 bases). CDR3 length: 15 residues. Germline CDR1 and CDR2: SEHNR and FQNEAQ (reference sequence). V was cut by 2 bases and J by 4 bases, with 15 bases left in between.

This clonotype was seen a few times. The CDR3 here is CASSVSNRGYGNTEAFF. In DNA, the CDR3 is TGCGCCAGCAGCGTATCAAACAGGGGATATGGGAACACTGAAGCTTTCTTT. The rearrangement links TRBV5-1 to TRBJ1-1, with 7 bases aligning to TRBD1. The V gene end was trimmed by 4 bases and the J gene end by 1 base; junction bases not matched to a gene: 13. This CDR3 comprises 17 residues. Germline V CDR1 and CDR2: SGHRS, YFSETQ.

This clonotype was observed many times. This chain links TRBV6-4 with TRBJ2-2, with 12 bases identical to TRBD1. V shed 5 bases, J shed 6 bases, and the junction held 4 bases outside the gene matches. Germline loops: CDR1 MRHNA, CDR2 SNTAGT. The CDR3 consists of 15 residues. The chain's CDR3 is CASSPGTGGSGELFF. The CDR3 DNA is TGTGCCAGCAGTCCCGGGACAGGGGGCTCCGGGGAGCTGTTTTTT.

This clonotype came up a few times. V is TRBV4-3 and J is TRBJ1-2; D gene uncertain. Germline values: CDR1 LGHNA, CDR2 YSLEER. This CDR3 has 14 amino acids. V dropped 0 bases and J dropped 4 bases, with 9 bases sitting between them. The CDR3 here is CASSQDGRGYGYTF. The CDR3 DNA reads TGCGCCAGCAGCCAAGACGGACGGGGCTATGGCTACACCTTC.

CDR3 residues: CASSVGGEGNSPLHF. CDR3 DNA sequence: TGTGCCAGCAGTGTCGGGGGTGAGGGGAATTCACCCCTCCACTTT. The gene calls are TRBV28 and TRBJ1-6; possibly TRBD1 for D (5 bases). Germline V gene lookup returns CDR1 MDHEN and CDR2 SYDVKM. With 5 bases removed from V and 7 bases from J, the gap between germline ends came to 15 bases. This CDR3 has 15 amino acids.

This clonotype was seen a handful of times. The chain uses TRBV28 and TRBJ1-4; tentatively, D is TRBD1 (5 bases). The CDR3 has 15 residues. The V gene's germline CDR1 is MDHEN and CDR2 SYDVKM. The germline V and J ends were trimmed by 6 bases and 10 bases, with 21 bases remaining between them. The CDR3: CASRQRVAGEGKLFF. The CDR3 nucleotides are TGTGCCAGCAGGCAAAGGGTGGCGGGGGAAGGAAAACTGTTTTTT.

Ten or more counts support this clonotype. The J gene is TRBJ2-3, the V gene TRBV29-1; D is possibly TRBD2 (7 bases). The ends were cut back, 7 bases at V and 4 bases at J, with 12 bases in the middle. CDR3 length equals 12 residues. Looked up from germline, CDR1 is SQVTM and CDR2 is ANQGSEA. The CDR3 spells CSGGEGADTQYF. CDR3 in DNA: TGCAGCGGCGGGGAGGGGGCAGATACGCAGTATTTT.

The chain couples TRBV5-1 to TRBJ1-1; no clear D. Germline CDR1 reads SGHRS; CDR2 reads YFSETQ. This CDR3 contains 14 residues. The V end lost 4 bases, the J end lost 0 bases, and 10 bases lay between the germline ends. The CDR3 reads CASSLQSMNTEAFF. As DNA, the CDR3 is TGCGCCAGCAGCCTACAGTCCATGAACACTGAAGCTTTCTTT.

The chain couples TRBV28 to TRBJ2-1; TRBD2 agrees at 7 bases. After removal of 5 bases from V and 6 bases from J, the junction contained 7 bases not matched to a gene. Per the germline V gene, CDR1 is MDHEN and CDR2 is SYDVKM. The CDR3 is 14 residues long. Here the CDR3 reads CASSGPGLSNEQFF. The CDR3 DNA is TGTGCCAGCAGTGGACCGGGACTATCCAATGAGCAGTTCTTC.

This clonotype came up a few times. The chain employs TRBV28 and TRBJ1-1; D is ambiguous. The length of the CDR3 is 10 residues. Germline assignment: CDR1 MDHEN and CDR2 SYDVKM. V lost 7 bases to trimming and J lost 3 bases, with 3 bases between them. The CDR3: CASMYTEAFF. The CDR3 nucleotides read TGTGCCAGCATGTACACTGAAGCTTTCTTT.

A few counts support this clonotype. The chain couples TRBV7-9 to TRBJ1-4; D might be TRBD1 (5 bases). The germline V and J ends were trimmed by 3 bases and 0 bases, with 11 bases remaining between them. Germline CDR1 reads SEHNR; CDR2 reads FQNEAQ (reference sequence). The CDR3 extends over 16 amino acids. The CDR3 region has the DNA TGTGCCAGCAGCTTGAAAGGGACCTCAACTAATGAAAAACTGTTTTTT. Encoded protein: CASSLKGTSTNEKLFF. Based on the CDR3 plus reference TRBV7-9 and TRBJ1-4, the full variable domain is DTGVSQNPRHKITKRGQNVTFRCDPISEHNRLYWYRQTLGQGPEFLTYFQNEAQLEKSRLLSDRFSAERPKGSFSTLEIQRTEQGDSAMYLCASSLKGTSTNEKLFFGSGTQLSVL.

This clonotype came up many times. The chain links TRBV7-8 to TRBJ1-2; D is ambiguous. CDR3 size: 13 residues. The V end was cut by 1 base, the J end by 4 bases, with 7 bases between. Germline CDR1 and CDR2: SGHVS and FQNEAQ. Here the CDR3 reads CASSLGQLYGYTF. The CDR3 DNA is TGTGCCAGCAGCTTAGGGCAGCTCTATGGCTACACCTTC.

This clonotype was picked up many times. This chain joins TRBV4-3 and TRBJ1-6; TRBD1 is a possible D gene (6 bases). The CDR3 has 15 residues. CDR1 and CDR2 (germline): LGHNA, YSLEER. The ends were cut back, 4 bases at V and 8 bases at J, with 15 bases in the middle. CDR3 nucleotides: TGCGCCAGCAGCCTTGGGGACAAAGGGCATTCACCCCTCCACTTT. Translated: CASSLGDKGHSPLHF.